One and the same sample provided the 12 T cell receptor beta chains below, sequenced in a study of radiation and T cells in renal cell carcinoma. Sample time point: baseline pretreatment blood. Treatment: 15 Gy SBRT to primary tumor, nephrectomy 4 weeks later. Profiling relied on immunoSEQ multiplex PCR, and the TCRdb table lists in-frame clones only, not all of them. The sample has 120,000 to 150,000 clones; roughly 80% are singletons. Sequencing was performed on blood, taken from a patient whose treatment included radiotherapy and nephrectomy. These TCRs come from a woman aged 45-60 years with renal cell carcinoma.

This clone has only a few counts. This sequence joins TRBV7-9 and TRBJ2-7, with unresolved D. Trimming removed 1 base from V and 6 bases from J, with 10 bases in between. The CDR3 extends over 13 amino acids. Germline loops: CDR1 SEHNR, CDR2 FQNEAQ (reference sequence). In nucleotides, the CDR3 is TGTGCCAGCAGCTTAGAGGGTTTCCTCGAGCAGTACTTC. It codes for CASSLEGFLEQYF.

The genes are TRBV4-3 and TRBJ2-3, with 9 bases that match TRBD1. Germline assignment: CDR1 LGHNA and CDR2 YSLEER. The CDR3 is 16 residues long. The J segment lost 0 bases and the V segment lost 5 bases, leaving 6 bases of the junction unmatched. CDR3 nucleotide sequence: TGCGCCAGCAGCAAGAGACAGGGGGGGAGCACAGATACGCAGTATTTT. Amino acids: CASSKRQGGSTDTQYF.

A few counts support this clone. This CDR3 fails to terminate in the conserved phenylalanine or tryptophan, so it likely reflects a read error. It is unclear where the CDR3 begins or ends on the DNA, so no DNA is shown, and the CDR3 is as TCRdb lists it. This chain's CDR3 is CSARGTGLAD. This rearrangement joins TRBV20-1 to TRBJ1-2; no check of the table's D call, TRBD1, against the DNA was made. The CDR3 is 10 residues long, counting both termini. CDR1 DFQATT and CDR2 SNEGSKA come from the germline V gene (reference sequence).

Only one count was recorded for this clone. This chain uses TRBV6-5 with TRBJ1-5; D gene ambiguous. The V gene's germline CDR1 is MNHEY and CDR2 SVGAGI. This CDR3 region has 15 residues. Trimming pared 6 bases from V and 10 bases from J, leaving 22 bases between. The CDR3 here is CASRPGPGLQNPQHF. Here the CDR3 DNA reads TGTGCCAGCAGACCCGGGCCGGGCCTCCAAAATCCCCAGCATTTT.

The chain uses TRBV5-1 and TRBJ2-1; D is uncertain. V was clipped by 6 bases and J by 5 bases, with 18 bases between them. Germline CDR1 SGHRS, CDR2 YFSETQ. The length of the CDR3 is 15 residues. The CDR3 reads CASTLESGVNNEQFF. For the CDR3, the DNA is TGCGCCAGCACCCTGGAGTCTGGGGTGAACAATGAGCAGTTCTTC.

The chain recombines TRBV5-6 with TRBJ2-2; 7 nucleotides match TRBD2. The CDR3 loop spans 17 amino acids. V was pared by 4 bases and J by 0 bases, with 9 bases of the junction left unmatched. CDR1 is SGHDT, CDR2 YYEEEE, per germline. CDR3 protein: CASSPRSLAANTGELFF. The CDR3 DNA reads as TGTGCCAGCAGCCCCCGATCGCTAGCGGCGAACACCGGGGAGCTGTTTTTT.

The chain joins TRBV11-2 to TRBJ2-3; D is possibly TRBD2 (6 bases). Germline CDR1 reads SGHAT; CDR2 reads FQNNGV. CDR3 length equals 14 residues. V was cut by 1 base and J by 7 bases, with 12 bases left in between. The CDR3 is CASSLASSGYTQYF. In DNA, the CDR3 is TGTGCCAGCAGCTTAGCTAGTAGCGGATATACGCAGTATTTT.

This chain joins TRBV9 and TRBJ2-1, with TRBD1 identical over 7 bases. With 4 bases clipped from V and 8 bases from J, the junction kept 6 bases outside the gene matches. Germline values: CDR1 SGDLS, CDR2 YYNGEE. The CDR3 has 13 residues. The CDR3 region has the DNA TGTGCCAGCAGCACCTCGACAGGGTATGAGCAGTTCTTC. It translates to CASSTSTGYEQFF.

V usage is TRBV10-3 and J usage is TRBJ2-7; TRBD2 matches at 7 bases. CDR3 length: 13 residues. CDR1 is ENHRY and CDR2 is SYGVKD in the germline V gene. V gave up 7 bases and J gave up 2 bases; unmatched junction bases: 5. In DNA form, the CDR3 reads TGTGCCATCATGGCGGGGGAGACCTACGAGCAGTACTTC. It translates to CAIMAGETYEQYF.

The V and J genes are TRBV27 and TRBJ1-5; tentative D call: TRBD1 (5 bases). Trimming stripped 5 bases from V and 1 base from J, with 12 bases between. Germline V CDR1 and CDR2: MNHEY, SMNVEV (reference sequence). This CDR3 spans 15 amino acids. Written as DNA, the CDR3 is TGTGCCAGCAGTCCCCGGGGGGGGAGCAATCAGCCCCAGCATTTT. This codes for CASSPRGGSNQPQHF.

The gene calls are TRBV4-3 and TRBJ1-4; TRBD1 matches 7 bases. Trimming cost V 1 base and J 2 bases; bases outside gene matches: 10. Germline assignment: CDR1 LGHNA and CDR2 YSLEER. This CDR3 contains 18 residues. CDR3 sequence reads: CASSQARREGATNEKLFF. CDR3 sequence (DNA): TGCGCCAGCAGCCAAGCCCGGAGGGAGGGGGCGACTAATGAAAAACTGTTTTTT.

The chain uses TRBV7-2 and TRBJ2-7; D is possibly TRBD2 (5 bases). The CDR3 loop spans 12 amino acids. Germline V lookup: CDR1 SGHTA, CDR2 FQGNSA. The V and J ends lost 0 bases and 7 bases respectively, with 7 bases between them. Here the CDR3 reads CASSLARVEQYF. The CDR3 bases are TGTGCCAGCAGCTTAGCGAGGGTTGAGCAGTACTTC.